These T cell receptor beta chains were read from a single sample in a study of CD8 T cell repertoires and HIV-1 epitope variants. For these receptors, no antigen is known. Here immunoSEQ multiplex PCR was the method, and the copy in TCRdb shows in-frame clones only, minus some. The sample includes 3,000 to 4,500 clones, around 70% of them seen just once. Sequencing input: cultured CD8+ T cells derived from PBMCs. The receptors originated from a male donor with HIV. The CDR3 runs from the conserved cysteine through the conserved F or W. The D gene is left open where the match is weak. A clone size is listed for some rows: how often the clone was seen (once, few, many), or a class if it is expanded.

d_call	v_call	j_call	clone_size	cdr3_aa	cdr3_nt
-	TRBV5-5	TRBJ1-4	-	CASSLGGQNEKLFF	TGTGCCAGCAGCTTAGGAGGCCAAAATGAAAAACTGTTTTTT
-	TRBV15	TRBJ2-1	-	CATASGGVGNEQFF	TGTGCCACCGCTTCAGGAGGGGTCGGGAATGAGCAGTTCTTC
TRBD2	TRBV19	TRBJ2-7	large	CASSIRLAGIYEQYF	TGTGCCAGTAGTATCCGACTAGCGGGGATTTACGAGCAGTACTTC
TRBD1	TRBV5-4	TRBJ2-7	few	CASSWDRDYEQYF	TGTGCCAGCAGCTGGGACAGGGACTACGAGCAGTACTTC
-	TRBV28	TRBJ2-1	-	CASSGQLDKAEELYNEQFF	TGTGCCAGCAGTGGGCAATTGGATAAAGCGGAGGAGCTGTACAATGAGCAGTTCTTC
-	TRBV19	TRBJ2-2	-	CASRRTTGELFF	TGTGCCAGTAGGCGAACTACCGGGGAGCTGTTTTTT
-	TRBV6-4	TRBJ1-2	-	CASSVEPGQSYGYTF	TGTGCCAGCAGTGTCGAGCCGGGACAAAGCTATGGCTACACCTTC
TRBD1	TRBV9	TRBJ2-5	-	CASSRGTGSYQETQYF	TGTGCCAGCAGTAGAGGGACAGGCTCGTACCAAGAGACCCAGTACTTC
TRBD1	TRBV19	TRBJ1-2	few	CASSIAQGPYTF	TGTGCCAGTAGTATCGCACAGGGGCCTTACACCTTC
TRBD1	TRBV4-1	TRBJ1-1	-	CASRTGEGTEAFF	TGCGCCAGTAGAACAGGGGAGGGCACTGAAGCTTTCTTT
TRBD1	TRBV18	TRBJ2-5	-	CASSPGDREGETQYF	TGTGCCAGCTCACCAGGGGACAGGGAGGGAGAGACCCAGTACTTC
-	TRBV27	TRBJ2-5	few	CASSSAQETQYF	TGTGCCAGCAGCTCGGCCCAAGAGACCCAGTACTTC
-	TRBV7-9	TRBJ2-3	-	CASSLGDYTQYF	TGTGCCAGCAGCTTAGGGGACTATACGCAGTATTTT
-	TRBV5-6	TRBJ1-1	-	CASSPIEDWTGRDEAFF	TGTGCCAGCAGCCCAATCGAGGACTGGACTGGAAGGGATGAAGCTTTCTTT
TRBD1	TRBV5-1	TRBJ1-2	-	CASSSDRVGGYTF	TGCGCCAGCAGCTCGGACAGGGTAGGAGGCTACACCTTC
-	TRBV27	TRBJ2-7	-	CASSELITGNLGYEQYF	TGTGCCAGCAGTGAACTTATCACCGGGAATCTCGGCTACGAGCAGTACTTC
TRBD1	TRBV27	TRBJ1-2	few	CASRSGQGRDYGYTF	TGTGCCAGCAGGAGTGGACAGGGGCGTGACTATGGCTACACCTTC
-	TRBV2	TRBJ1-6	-	CASSDRSSYNSPLHF	TGTGCCAGCAGTGACAGGAGCTCCTATAATTCACCCCTCCACTTT
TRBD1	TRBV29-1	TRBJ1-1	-	CSVEDWTGEAFF	TGCAGCGTTGAAGATTGGACAGGAGAAGCTTTCTTT
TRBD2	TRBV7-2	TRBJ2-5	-	CASSPAGGRDETQYF	TGTGCCAGCAGCCCGGCGGGAGGGCGGGACGAGACCCAGTACTTC
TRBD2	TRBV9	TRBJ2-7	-	CASSVGLARYSYEQYF	TGTGCCAGCAGCGTAGGACTAGCGAGGTATTCCTACGAGCAGTACTTC
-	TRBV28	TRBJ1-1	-	CASSLGTEAFF	TGTGCCAGCAGTTTAGGGACTGAAGCTTTCTTT
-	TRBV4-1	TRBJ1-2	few	CASSQSLNYGYTF	TGCGCCAGCAGCCAATCGCTCAACTATGGCTACACCTTC
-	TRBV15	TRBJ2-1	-	CATSREGGEEEQFF	TGTGCCACCAGCAGAGAGGGGGGCGAGGAAGAGCAGTTCTTC
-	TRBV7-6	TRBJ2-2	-	CASSPEVAGGTGELFF	TGTGCCAGCAGCCCCGAGGTTGCAGGTGGGACCGGGGAGCTGTTTTTT
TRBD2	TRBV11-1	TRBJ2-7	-	CASSLTSTSGGPSGEQYF	TGTGCCAGCAGTCTCACATCGACTAGCGGGGGGCCTTCTGGCGAGCAGTACTTC
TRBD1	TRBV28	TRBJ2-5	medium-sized	CASSSPDRAQETQYF	TGTGCCAGCAGTTCCCCGGACAGGGCCCAAGAGACCCAGTACTTC